Here is one TCR beta chain with its context. What it binds is unknown. These data belong to a study of T cell responses to AZD1222 COVID-19 vaccine. Study-wide context: Second-dose groups at about 4 or about 12 weeks were pooled. General study results and limits: Baseline serology detected seropositivity in only a handful of AZD1222 recipients.

The germline V gene has CDR1 SEHNR and CDR2 FQNEAQ (reference sequence). V lost 5 bases and J 3 bases, leaving 20 bases between the germline ends. CDR3 length: 16 residues. Generated by immunoSEQ multiplex PCR, the TCRdb table keeps only in-frame clones and is missing some. The table includes approximately 180,000 clones, about 91% detected once. The V gene is TRBV7-9, the J gene TRBJ2-7, with D possibly TRBD1 on 6 matching bases. The source is an adult in good health. Source: peripheral blood, taken on day 0 of AZD1222 vaccination. CDR3 loop: CASSPSQGNRIYEQYF. CDR3 nucleotide sequence: TGTGCCAGCAGCCCCTCACAGGGAAATAGGATCTACGAGCAGTACTTC.